The clone carrying this T cell receptor (beta chain) was detected many times. As yet, its antigen is unknown. These data come from a study of tumor-infiltrating lymphocytes in primary liver carcinoma. Study as a whole: Stage T1-T3 N0M0 tumors measured about 4 to 10 cm at most.

The study co-extracted DNA and RNA from 20-30 mg of unsorted bulk tissue. Every tumor contributed samples taken at five separate regions. Whole-study results and caveats: Tumor samples exhibited a significantly greater top-250-clone fraction than blood samples (p = 0.039).

A constant-region primer served to make TCR beta cDNA from about 0.5 ug total RNA. Three nested multiplex PCR rounds, a slightly modified ARM-PCR, produced the libraries for TCR beta. The opening two PCR rounds, nine to eleven cycles each, paired TRBV1-TRBV30 forward primers with a C-beta reverse primer. MiXCR, run by TCRdb on the multiplex PCR reads, gives a single entry per CDR3 protein. The data contain 99,000 or so distinct CDR3 sequences, roughly 80% of them seen just once; the ten biggest clones take up 15% to 20%. This CDR3 contains 14 residues. Germline loops: CDR1 SNHLY, CDR2 FYNNEI. J was trimmed by 7 bases and V by 6 bases; bases with no gene match: 7.

The sample consisted of liver tumor tissue from sampling region 3. The sample's subset: tumor region T3, left-lateral pole. The rearrangement uses TRBV2 and TRBJ1-4, with 8 bases lining up with TRBD1. The origin of this receptor is a man aged 35-49 years with primary liver carcinoma and hepatitis B virus infection. Written as DNA, the CDR3 is TGTGCCAGCAGGGACAGGGTCGGAAGTGAAAAACTGTTTTTT. Translation: CASRDRVGSEKLFF.